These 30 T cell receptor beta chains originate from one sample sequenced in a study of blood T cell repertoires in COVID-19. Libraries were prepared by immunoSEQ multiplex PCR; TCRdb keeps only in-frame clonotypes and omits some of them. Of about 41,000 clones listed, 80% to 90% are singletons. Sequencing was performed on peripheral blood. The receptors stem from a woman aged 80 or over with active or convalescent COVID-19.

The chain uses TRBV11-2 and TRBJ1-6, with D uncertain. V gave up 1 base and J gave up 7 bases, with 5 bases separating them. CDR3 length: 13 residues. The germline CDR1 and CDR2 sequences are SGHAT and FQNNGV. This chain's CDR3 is CASSLVANSPLHF. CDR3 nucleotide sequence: TGTGCCAGCAGCTTAGTGGCAAATTCACCCCTCCACTTT.

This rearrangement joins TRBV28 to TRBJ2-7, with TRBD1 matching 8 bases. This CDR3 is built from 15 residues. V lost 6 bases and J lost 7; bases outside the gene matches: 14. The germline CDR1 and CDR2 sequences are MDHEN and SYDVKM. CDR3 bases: TGTGCCAGCAGGACTGCAGCAGGGGGCGCGGATGAGCAGTACTTC. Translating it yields CASRTAAGGADEQYF.

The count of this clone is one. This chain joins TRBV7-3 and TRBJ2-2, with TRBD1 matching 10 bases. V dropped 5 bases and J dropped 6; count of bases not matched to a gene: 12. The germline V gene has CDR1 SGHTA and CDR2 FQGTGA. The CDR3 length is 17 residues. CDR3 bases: TGTGCCAGCAGCCTAATTCCCGGGACAGGGGTATCCGGGGAGCTGTTTTTT. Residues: CASSLIPGTGVSGELFF.

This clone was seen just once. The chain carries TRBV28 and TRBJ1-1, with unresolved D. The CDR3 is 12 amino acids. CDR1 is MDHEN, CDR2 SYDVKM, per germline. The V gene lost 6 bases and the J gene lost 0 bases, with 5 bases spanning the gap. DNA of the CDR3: TGTGCCAGCAGGTTCATGAACACTGAAGCTTTCTTT. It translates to CASRFMNTEAFF.

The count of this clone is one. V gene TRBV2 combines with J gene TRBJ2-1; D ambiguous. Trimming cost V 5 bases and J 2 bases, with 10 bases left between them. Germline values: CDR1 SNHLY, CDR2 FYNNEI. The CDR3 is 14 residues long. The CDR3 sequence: CASSWLATYNEQFF. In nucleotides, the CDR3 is TGTGCCAGCAGTTGGTTAGCAACCTACAATGAGCAGTTCTTC.

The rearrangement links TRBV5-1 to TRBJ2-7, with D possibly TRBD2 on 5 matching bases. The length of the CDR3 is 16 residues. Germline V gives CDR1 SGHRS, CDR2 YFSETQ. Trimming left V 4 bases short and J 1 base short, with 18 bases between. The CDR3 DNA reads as TGCGCCAGCAGCCCCATCCCCAGCGGAGCGTCCTACGAGCAGTACTTC. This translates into CASSPIPSGASYEQYF.

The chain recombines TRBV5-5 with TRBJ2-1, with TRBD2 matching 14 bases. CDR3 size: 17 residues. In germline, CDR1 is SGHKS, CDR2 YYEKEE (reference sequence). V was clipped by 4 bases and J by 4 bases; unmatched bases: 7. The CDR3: CASSGGLAGVGYNEQFF. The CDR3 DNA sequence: TGTGCCAGCAGCGGGGGACTAGCGGGAGTAGGGTACAATGAGCAGTTCTTC.

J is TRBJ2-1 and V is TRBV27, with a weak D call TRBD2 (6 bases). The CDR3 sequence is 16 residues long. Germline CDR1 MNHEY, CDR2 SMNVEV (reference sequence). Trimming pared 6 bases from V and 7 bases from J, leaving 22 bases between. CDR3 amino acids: CASSPWLRERSNEQFF. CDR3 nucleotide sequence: TGTGCCAGCAGCCCTTGGCTCCGGGAGAGAAGTAATGAGCAGTTCTTC.

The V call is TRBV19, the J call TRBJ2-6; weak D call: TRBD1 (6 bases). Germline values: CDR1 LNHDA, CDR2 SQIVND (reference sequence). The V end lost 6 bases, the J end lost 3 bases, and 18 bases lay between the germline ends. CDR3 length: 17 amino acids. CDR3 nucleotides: TGTGCCAGTAGCTCGGAACAGGGATTAGGTGGGGCCAACGTCCTGACTTTC. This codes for CASSSEQGLGGANVLTF.

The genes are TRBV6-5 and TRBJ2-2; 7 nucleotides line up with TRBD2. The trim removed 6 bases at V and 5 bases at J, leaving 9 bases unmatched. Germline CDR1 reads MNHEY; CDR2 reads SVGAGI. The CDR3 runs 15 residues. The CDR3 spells CASSLGGSKTGELFF. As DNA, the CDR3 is TGTGCCAGCAGCCTCGGGGGGAGCAAAACCGGGGAGCTGTTTTTT.

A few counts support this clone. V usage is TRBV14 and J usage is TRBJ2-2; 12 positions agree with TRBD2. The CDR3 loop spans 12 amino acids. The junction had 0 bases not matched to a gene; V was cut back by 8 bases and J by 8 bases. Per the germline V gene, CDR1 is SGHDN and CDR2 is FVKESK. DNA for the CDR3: TGTGCCAGCGGACTAGCGGGAGGGGAGCTGTTTTTT. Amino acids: CASGLAGGELFF.

In nucleotides, the CDR3 is TGTGCCAGCAGCCCATTTGCGGAGAGTTACAATGAGCAGTTCTTC. It encodes CASSPFAESYNEQFF. V and J are TRBV6-4 and TRBJ2-1; the D is unclear. The CDR3 length is 15 residues. Germline V gene data show CDR1 as MRHNA and CDR2 as SNTAGT. V lost 6 bases to trimming and J lost 4 bases, with 16 bases between them.

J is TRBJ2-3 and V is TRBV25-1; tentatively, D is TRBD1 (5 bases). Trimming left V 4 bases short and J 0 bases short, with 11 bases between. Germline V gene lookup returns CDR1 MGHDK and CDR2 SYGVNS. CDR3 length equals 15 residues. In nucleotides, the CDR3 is TGTGCCAGCAGTGGTGGGGCAGCTAGCACAGATACGCAGTATTTT. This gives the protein CASSGGAASTDTQYF.

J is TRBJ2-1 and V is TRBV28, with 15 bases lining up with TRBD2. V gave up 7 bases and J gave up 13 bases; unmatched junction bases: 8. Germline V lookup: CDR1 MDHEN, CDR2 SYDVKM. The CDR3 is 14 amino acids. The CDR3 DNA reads TGTGCCAGCACCATCGGACTAGCGGGAGGGGAACAGTTCTTC. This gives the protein CASTIGLAGGEQFF. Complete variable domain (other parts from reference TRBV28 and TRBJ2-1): DVKVTQSSRYLVKRTGEKVFLECVQDMDHENMFWYRQDPGLGLRLIYFSYDVKMKEKGDIPEGYSVSREKKERFSLILESASTNQTSMYLCASTIGLAGGEQFFGPGTRLTVL.

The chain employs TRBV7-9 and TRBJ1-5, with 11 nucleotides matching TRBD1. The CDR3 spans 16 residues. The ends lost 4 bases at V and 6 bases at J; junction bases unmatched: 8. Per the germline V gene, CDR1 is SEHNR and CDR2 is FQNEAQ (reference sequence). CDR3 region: CASSWGTGGRSQPQHF. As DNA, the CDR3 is TGTGCCAGCAGCTGGGGGACAGGGGGGCGAAGTCAGCCCCAGCATTTT. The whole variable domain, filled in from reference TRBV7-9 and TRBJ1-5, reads DTGVSQNPRHKITKRGQNVTFRCDPISEHNRLYWYRQTLGQGPEFLTYFQNEAQLEKSRLLSDRFSAERPKGSFSTLEIQRTEQGDSAMYLCASSWGTGGRSQPQHFGDGTRLSIL.

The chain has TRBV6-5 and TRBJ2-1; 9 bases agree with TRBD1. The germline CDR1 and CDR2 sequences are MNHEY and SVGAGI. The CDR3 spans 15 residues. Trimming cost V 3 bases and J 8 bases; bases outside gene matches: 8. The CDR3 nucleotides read TGTGCCAGCAGTTATATGGGACAGGGTGGCGATGAGCAGTTCTTC. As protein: CASSYMGQGGDEQFF.

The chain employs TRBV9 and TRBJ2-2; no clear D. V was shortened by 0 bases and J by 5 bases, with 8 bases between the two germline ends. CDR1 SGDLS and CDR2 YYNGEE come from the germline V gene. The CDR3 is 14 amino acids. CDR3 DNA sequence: TGTGCCAGCAGCGTAGTGTACGGTACCGGGGAGCTGTTTTTT. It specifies CASSVVYGTGELFF.

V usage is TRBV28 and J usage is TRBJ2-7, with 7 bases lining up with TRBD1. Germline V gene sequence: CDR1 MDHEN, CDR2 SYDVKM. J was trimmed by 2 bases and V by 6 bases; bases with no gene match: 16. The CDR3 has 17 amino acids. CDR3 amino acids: CASSLVQGVGVPYEQYF. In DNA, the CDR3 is TGTGCCAGCAGCCTGGTCCAGGGGGTCGGTGTACCCTACGAGCAGTACTTC.

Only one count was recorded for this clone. This CDR3 is CASSDNPSGGYNEQFF. In DNA form, the CDR3 reads TGTGCCAGCAGTGACAACCCTAGCGGGGGGTACAATGAGCAGTTCTTC. The chain carries TRBV6-4 and TRBJ2-1; TRBD2 aligns across 11 bases. Germline trimming cut 2 bases from V and 4 bases from J; bases unmatched to any gene: 4. The CDR3 spans 16 residues. Germline-derived CDR1 and CDR2 are MRHNA and SNTAGT.

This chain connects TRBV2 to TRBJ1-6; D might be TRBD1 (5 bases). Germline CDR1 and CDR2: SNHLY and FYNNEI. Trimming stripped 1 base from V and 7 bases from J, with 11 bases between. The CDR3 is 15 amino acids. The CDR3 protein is CASSEGQGGNSPLHF. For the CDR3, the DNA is TGTGCCAGCAGTGAAGGGCAGGGAGGAAATTCACCCCTCCACTTT.

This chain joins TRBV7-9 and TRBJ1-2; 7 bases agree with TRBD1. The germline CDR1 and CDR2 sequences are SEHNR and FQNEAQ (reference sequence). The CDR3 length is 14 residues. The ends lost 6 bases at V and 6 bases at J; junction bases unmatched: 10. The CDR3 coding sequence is TGTGCCAGCAGTGGTGCAGGGGGAGGTAATGGCTACACCTTC. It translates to CASSGAGGGNGYTF.

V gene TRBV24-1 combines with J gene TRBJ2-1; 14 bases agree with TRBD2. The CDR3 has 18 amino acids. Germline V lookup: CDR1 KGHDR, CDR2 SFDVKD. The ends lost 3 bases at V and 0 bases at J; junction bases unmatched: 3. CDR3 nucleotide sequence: TGTGCCACCAGTGATGGGGGACTAGCGGGAGTCTCCTACAATGAGCAGTTCTTC. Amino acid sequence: CATSDGGLAGVSYNEQFF.

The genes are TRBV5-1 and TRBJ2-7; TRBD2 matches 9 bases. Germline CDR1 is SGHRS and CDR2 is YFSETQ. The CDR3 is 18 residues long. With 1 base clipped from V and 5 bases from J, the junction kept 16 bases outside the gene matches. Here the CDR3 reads CASSLRPNRGTSNHEQYF. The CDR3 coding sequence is TGCGCCAGCAGCTTGCGTCCTAATCGAGGGACTAGCAACCACGAGCAGTACTTC.

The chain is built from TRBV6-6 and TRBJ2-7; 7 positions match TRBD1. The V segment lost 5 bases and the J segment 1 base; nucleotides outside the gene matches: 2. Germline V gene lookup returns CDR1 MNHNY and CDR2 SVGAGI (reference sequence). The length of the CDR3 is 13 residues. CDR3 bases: TGTGCCAGCAGTAGACAGGGTTCCTACGAGCAGTACTTC. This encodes CASSRQGSYEQYF.

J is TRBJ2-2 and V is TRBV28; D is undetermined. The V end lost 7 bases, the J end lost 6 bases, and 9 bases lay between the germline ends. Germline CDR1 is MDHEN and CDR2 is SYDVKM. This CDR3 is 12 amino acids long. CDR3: CASTPGAGELFF. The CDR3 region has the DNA TGTGCCAGCACCCCAGGCGCCGGGGAGCTGTTTTTT.

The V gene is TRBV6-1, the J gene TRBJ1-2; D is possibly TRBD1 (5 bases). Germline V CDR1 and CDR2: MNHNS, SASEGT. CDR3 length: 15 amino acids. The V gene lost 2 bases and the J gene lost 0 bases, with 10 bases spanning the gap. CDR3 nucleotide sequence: TGTGCCAGCAGTGAATCGACAGCAGCTAACTATGGCTACACCTTC. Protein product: CASSESTAANYGYTF.

The CDR3 region has the DNA TGTGCCCTCCAACCGGGACAGCACTATGGCTACACCTTC. Residues: CALQPGQHYGYTF. This rearrangement joins TRBV19 to TRBJ1-2, with 7 bases fitting TRBD1. Losses at the gene ends were 11 bases for V and 3 bases for J; bases not matched to a gene: 9. The CDR3 has 13 amino acids. Per the germline V gene, CDR1 is LNHDA and CDR2 is SQIVND (reference sequence).

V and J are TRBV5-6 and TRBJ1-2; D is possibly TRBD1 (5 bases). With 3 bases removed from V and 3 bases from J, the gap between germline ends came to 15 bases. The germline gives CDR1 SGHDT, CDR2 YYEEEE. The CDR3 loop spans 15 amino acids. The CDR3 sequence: CASSSPGQGDYGYTF. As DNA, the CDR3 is TGTGCCAGCAGCTCCCCCGGACAAGGGGACTATGGCTACACCTTC. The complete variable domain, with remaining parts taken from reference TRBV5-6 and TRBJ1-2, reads DAGVTQSPTHLIKTRGQQVTLRCSPKSGHDTVSWYQQALGQGPQFIFQYYEEEERQRGNFPDRFSGHQFPNYSSELNVNALLLGDSALYLCASSSPGQGDYGYTFGSGTRLTVV.

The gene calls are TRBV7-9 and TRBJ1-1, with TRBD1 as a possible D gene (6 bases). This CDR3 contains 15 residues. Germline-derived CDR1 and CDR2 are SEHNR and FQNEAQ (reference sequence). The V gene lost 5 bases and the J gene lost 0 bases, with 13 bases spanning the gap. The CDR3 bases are TGTGCCAGCAGCCTAACGACAGGCGTGAACACTGAAGCTTTCTTT. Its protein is CASSLTTGVNTEAFF.

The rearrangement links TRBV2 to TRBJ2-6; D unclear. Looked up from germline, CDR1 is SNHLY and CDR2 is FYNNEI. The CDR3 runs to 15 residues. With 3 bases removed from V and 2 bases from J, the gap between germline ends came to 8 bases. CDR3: CASSDTTTGANVLTF. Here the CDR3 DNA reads TGTGCCAGCAGTGATACAACGACTGGGGCCAACGTCCTGACTTTC.